This T cell receptor (beta chain) was recovered during a study of memory CD4+ T cells and cytomegalovirus serostatus. Single viable CD3+CD4+CD8-CD45RO+ cells were sorted as the memory CD4+ T cells. Total CD4+ T cells were enriched by CD4 positive selection. Points from the study as a whole: CD4+ memory repertoires contained about two fifths of the roughly 160 reported CMV TCRbeta sequences.

A word on this clone: The antigen remains unidentified.

Trimming cost V 3 bases and J 4 bases; bases outside gene matches: 2. The CDR3 runs 13 residues. Germline CDR1 SGHDT, CDR2 YYEEEE. In the original analysis: Out-of-frame sequences were removed, leaving 2,204,828 distinct TCRbeta sequences. TCRdb's copy holds only in-frame clones and misses some; the assay was immunoSEQ multiplex PCR. V and J calls and clone size are copied from that table; D and trimming were computed from the DNA. This sample has about 59,000 clones, with 80% found just once. The origin of this receptor is an adult in good health and CMV-seronegative. Some clones in this sample may be carry-over from other donors' samples. Sequencing used memory CD4+ T cells from blood. The chain combines TRBV5-6 with TRBJ2-5, with 8 bases that match TRBD2. The CDR3 nucleotides read TGTGCCAGCAGCTACGGACTAGCAGAGACCCAGTACTTC. This codes for CASSYGLAETQYF.